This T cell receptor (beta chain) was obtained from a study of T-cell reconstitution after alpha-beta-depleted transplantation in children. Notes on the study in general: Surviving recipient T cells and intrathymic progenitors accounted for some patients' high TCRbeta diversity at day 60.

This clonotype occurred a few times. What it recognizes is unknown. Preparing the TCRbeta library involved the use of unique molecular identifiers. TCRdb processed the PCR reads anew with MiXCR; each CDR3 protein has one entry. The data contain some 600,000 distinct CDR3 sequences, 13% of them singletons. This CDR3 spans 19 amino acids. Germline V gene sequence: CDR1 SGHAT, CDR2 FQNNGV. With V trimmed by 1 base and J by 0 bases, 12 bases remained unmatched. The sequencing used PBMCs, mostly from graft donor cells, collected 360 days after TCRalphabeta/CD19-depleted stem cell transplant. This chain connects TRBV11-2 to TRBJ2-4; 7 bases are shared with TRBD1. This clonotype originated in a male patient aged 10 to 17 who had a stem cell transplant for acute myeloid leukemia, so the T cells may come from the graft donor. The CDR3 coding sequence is TGTGCCAGCAGCTTAGGGGACAGAAGAAGCTCTCTAGCCAAAAACATTCAGTACTTC. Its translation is CASSLGDRRSSLAKNIQYF.